The 32 T cell receptor beta chains below were found in one sample sequenced in a study of CD8+ T cells in alopecia areata. Treatment specified: oral pan-JAK inhibitor, 5-10 mg twice daily. Sequencing used cDNA as its template, made by extracting RNA and reverse transcribing it. Sequencing used immunoSEQ multiplex PCR; TCRdb keeps in-frame clones, though not all of them. The profile shows roughly 230,000 clones, around 43% of them singletons. The material sequenced was CD4+ T cells sorted from blood, taken between weeks 36 and 40, from a patient treated with tofacitinib. These TCRs come from a human donor with alopecia areata.

The chain couples TRBV5-1 to TRBJ2-5; TRBD2 agrees at 7 bases. Germline V CDR1 and CDR2: SGHRS, YFSETQ. Germline trimming cut 4 bases from V and 3 bases from J; bases unmatched to any gene: 9. There are 15 residues in the CDR3. Written as DNA, the CDR3 is TGCGCCAGCAGCCCCGGGACTACCAGAAAAGAGACCCAGTACTTC. Protein: CASSPGTTRKETQYF. Drawing the rest from reference TRBV5-1 and TRBJ2-5, the complete variable domain is KAGVTQTPRYLIKTRGQQVTLSCSPISGHRSVSWYQQTPGQGLQFLFEYFSETQRNKGNFPGRFSGRQFSNSRSEMNVSTLELGDSALYLCASSPGTTRKETQYFGPGTRLLVL.

The gene calls are TRBV5-1 and TRBJ2-2; tentatively, D is TRBD1 (6 bases). The V end lost 1 base, the J end lost 4 bases, and 11 bases lay between the germline ends. This CDR3 is 15 amino acids long. CDR1 and CDR2 from the germline V gene are SGHRS and YFSETQ. CDR3 sequence (DNA): TGCGCCAGCAGCTTGTCACAGGGTGGCACCGGGGAGCTGTTTTTT. It translates to CASSLSQGGTGELFF.

Many counts were recorded for this clone. The rearrangement joins TRBV7-2 to TRBJ1-5; tentative D call: TRBD1 (5 bases). The V and J ends lost 6 bases and 0 bases respectively, with 12 bases between them. The germline gives CDR1 SGHTA, CDR2 FQGNSA. CDR3 size: 15 residues. CDR3 coding DNA: TGTGCCAGCAGGCGAGACAGTAGTAGCAATCAGCCCCAGCATTTT. Protein sequence: CASRRDSSSNQPQHF.

In its sample, this clone was seen a few times. The rearrangement uses TRBV9 and TRBJ2-5, with D perhaps matching TRBD2 (6 bases). Trimming removed 3 bases at V and 11 bases at J, with 20 bases between. The V gene's germline CDR1 is SGDLS and CDR2 YYNGEE. The CDR3 totals 14 residues. CDR3 nucleotide sequence: TGTGCCAGCAGCGCCGGGACTCCCCCTGGTGAGCAGTACTTC. It is translated as CASSAGTPPGEQYF.

This clone was observed a few times. V and J are TRBV18 and TRBJ2-7, with D unresolved. The CDR3 consists of 15 residues. Per germline, CDR1 KGHSH and CDR2 LQKENI. V dropped 1 base and J dropped 3 bases, with 13 bases sitting between them. The CDR3 region has the DNA TGTGCCAGCTCACCACGTGGCGGAACAGACTACGAGCAGTACTTC. This gives the protein CASSPRGGTDYEQYF. Full variable domain (outside the CDR3, taken from reference TRBV18 and TRBJ2-7): NAGVMQNPRHLVRRRGQEARLRCSPMKGHSHVYWYRQLPEEGLKFMVYLQKENIIDESGMPKERFSAEFPKEGPSILRIQQVVRGDSAAYFCASSPRGGTDYEQYFGPGTRLTVT.

This clone was seen more than once but under ten times. The chain recombines TRBV5-1 with TRBJ2-7; TRBD1 matches at 8 bases. Germline assignment: CDR1 SGHRS and CDR2 YFSETQ. The J segment lost 5 bases and the V segment lost 2 bases, leaving 12 bases of the junction unmatched. The CDR3 spans 16 residues. In DNA form, the CDR3 reads TGCGCCAGCAGCTTCCAACCTGCGACAGGGGAAAACGAGCAGTACTTC. This codes for CASSFQPATGENEQYF.

This clone was counted at least ten times. The CDR3 DNA reads TGTGCCAGCGTTACTTCCGGGACAGGGGGCGAGCAGTACTTC. It codes for CASVTSGTGGEQYF. The chain employs TRBV28 and TRBJ2-7, with 11 positions matching TRBD1. The germline CDR1 and CDR2 sequences are MDHEN and SYDVKM. The CDR3 is 14 residues long. The trim removed 8 bases at V and 6 bases at J, leaving 9 bases unmatched.

The rearrangement joins TRBV6-5 to TRBJ1-2; 9 bases fit TRBD1. The CDR3 covers 15 residues. Germline CDR1 and CDR2: MNHEY and SVGAGI. With V trimmed by 2 bases and J by 7 bases, 8 bases remained unmatched. CDR3 sequence: CASSYEYRGRFGYTF. The CDR3 DNA reads as TGTGCCAGCAGTTACGAGTACAGGGGGCGTTTTGGCTACACCTTC.

This clone came up a few times. The gene calls are TRBV4-3 and TRBJ2-3, with 7 positions matching TRBD2. The ends lost 5 bases at V and 0 bases at J; junction bases unmatched: 8. Germline assignment: CDR1 LGHNA and CDR2 YSLEER. The CDR3 is made up of 16 amino acids. The CDR3 sequence: CASSSGRGWSTDTQYF. Here the CDR3 DNA reads TGCGCCAGCAGCTCCGGGCGGGGGTGGAGCACAGATACGCAGTATTTT.

This clone was seen more than once but under ten times. The CDR3, as DNA: TGCGCCAGCAGCCAAGATACAGGGGCGTATGGCTACACCTTC. Protein: CASSQDTGAYGYTF. This chain uses TRBV4-3 with TRBJ1-2; the match to TRBD1 covers 7 bases. Germline CDR1 LGHNA, CDR2 YSLEER. CDR3 length: 14 amino acids. With 0 bases clipped from V and 5 bases from J, the junction kept 3 bases outside the gene matches.

This sequence joins TRBV14 and TRBJ2-3, with D tentatively TRBD2 (6 bases). From germline, CDR1 is SGHDN and CDR2 FVKESK. The length of the CDR3 is 14 residues. The ends were cut back, 5 bases at V and 2 bases at J, with 11 bases in the middle. Here the CDR3 reads CASSGTPLTDTQYF. CDR3 DNA: TGTGCCAGCAGCGGGACTCCCCTCACAGATACGCAGTATTTT.

This clone was detected only a few times. V usage is TRBV29-1 and J usage is TRBJ1-2; 8 bases map to TRBD1. The CDR3 is 13 residues long. The germline CDR1 and CDR2 sequences are SQVTM and ANQGSEA. Trimming took 5 bases from V and 4 from J; bases not matched to a gene: 6. The CDR3 coding sequence is TGCAGCGTTTGGGACAGGTCGGGCTATGGCTACACCTTC. This translates into CSVWDRSGYGYTF.

In the case of this clone: At the DNA level, this CDR3 is encoded by other sequences in the same sample as well. The rearrangement links TRBV5-1 to TRBJ2-5; the D gene is possibly TRBD1 (6 bases). Trimming removed 0 bases from V and 3 bases from J, with 9 bases in between. Germline CDR1 reads SGHRS; CDR2 reads YFSETQ. The CDR3 is made up of 14 amino acids. As DNA, the CDR3 is TGCGCCAGCAGCTTGGGGGCAGGGGAAGAGACCCAGTACTTC. This codes for CASSLGAGEETQYF.

The genes are TRBV5-1 and TRBJ2-7; no clear D gene. This CDR3 contains 14 residues. CDR1 SGHRS and CDR2 YFSETQ come from the germline V gene. V lost 2 bases and J lost 0, with 9 bases in between. The CDR3 spells CASSFRINSYEQYF. DNA for the CDR3: TGCGCCAGCAGCTTTAGGATAAACTCCTACGAGCAGTACTTC.

The V gene is TRBV30, the J gene TRBJ1-5; D perhaps matches TRBD1 (5 bases). CDR1 is GTSNPN and CDR2 is SVGIG in the germline V gene (reference sequence). The CDR3 contains 13 residues. Trimming pared 0 bases from V and 7 bases from J, leaving 10 bases between. CDR3 coding DNA: TGTGCCTGGAGTGTACAAGGGGACCAGCCCCAGCATTTT. Its protein product is CAWSVQGDQPQHF.

The J gene is TRBJ2-7, the V gene TRBV6-1, with 9 bases fitting TRBD1. Germline loops: CDR1 MNHNS, CDR2 SASEGT. This CDR3 is 15 amino acids long. Trimming removed 2 bases from V and 2 bases from J; junction bases left unmatched: 4. The CDR3 region is CASSENWDRAYEQYF. The CDR3 DNA follows: TGTGCCAGCAGTGAAAATTGGGACAGGGCCTACGAGCAGTACTTC.

The CDR3: CASSFRDRVVGEQYF. The CDR3 DNA sequence: TGTGCCAGCTCTTTCCGGGACAGGGTCGTCGGCGAGCAGTACTTC. The chain uses TRBV27 and TRBJ2-7, with TRBD1 matching over 9 bases. This CDR3 is 15 amino acids long. The V and J ends lost 8 bases and 6 bases, in that order; junction bases with no gene match: 14. Per germline, CDR1 MNHEY and CDR2 SMNVEV (reference sequence).

This chain connects TRBV14 to TRBJ2-7; D perhaps matches TRBD2 (5 bases). The CDR3 consists of 16 residues. Trimming cost V 4 bases and J 4 bases, with 20 bases left between them. The V gene's germline CDR1 is SGHDN and CDR2 FVKESK. CDR3 residues: CASSPYPGLSTYEQYF. CDR3 nucleotide sequence: TGTGCCAGCAGCCCCTACCCGGGATTATCGACATACGAGCAGTACTTC.

The chain joins TRBV27 to TRBJ2-7, with a tentative D call TRBD1 (6 bases). The CDR3 is made up of 14 amino acids. Germline lookup yields CDR1 MNHEY and CDR2 SMNVEV (reference sequence). Trimming cost V 0 bases and J 5 bases, with 11 bases left between them. The CDR3: CASSLSTGFNEQYF. In DNA form, the CDR3 reads TGTGCCAGCAGTTTATCAACAGGGTTCAACGAGCAGTACTTC.

Only one count was recorded for this clone. The chain links TRBV4-3 to TRBJ2-7; 7 bases line up with TRBD2. CDR3 length: 14 amino acids. Germline V gene sequence: CDR1 LGHNA, CDR2 YSLEER. Trimming at V came to 4 bases and at J to 0 bases, leaving 3 bases not matched to a gene. The CDR3 reads CASSLRLASYEQYF. CDR3 sequence (DNA): TGCGCCAGCAGCCTGAGACTAGCCTCCTACGAGCAGTACTTC.

The chain combines TRBV29-1 with TRBJ2-3, with D perhaps given as TRBD1 or TRBD2 (5 bases each). CDR3 length equals 13 residues. Germline loops: CDR1 SQVTM, CDR2 ANQGSEA. CDR3 residues: CITRGGSTDTQYF. CDR3 coding DNA: TGCATCACACGGGGCGGGAGCACAGATACGCAGTATTTT.

The chain combines TRBV7-8 with TRBJ2-7; 7 nucleotides line up with TRBD2. The CDR3 covers 16 residues. The junction had 10 bases not matched to a gene; V was cut back by 1 base and J by 4 bases. CDR1 is SGHVS and CDR2 is FQNEAQ in the germline V gene. The CDR3 sequence is CASSLDRAGAGYEQYF. The CDR3 DNA reads TGTGCCAGCAGCTTAGATCGGGCGGGAGCAGGATACGAGCAGTACTTC.

The V gene is TRBV29-1, the J gene TRBJ1-2; D is ambiguous. Between the trimmed V and J ends, which lost 1 base and 8 bases, there was a span of 14 bases. This CDR3 is 13 amino acids long. Germline V gives CDR1 SQVTM, CDR2 ANQGSEA. CDR3 nucleotide sequence: TGCAGCGTTGAAGTACGGGTAACTGGAGGCTACACCTTC. Protein: CSVEVRVTGGYTF.

This clone showed up just a few times. The V and J genes are TRBV28 and TRBJ2-7; TRBD2 matches at 7 bases. Germline CDR1 and CDR2: MDHEN and SYDVKM. Trimming cost V 8 bases and J 1 base; bases outside gene matches: 11. The CDR3 sequence is 15 residues long. CDR3 in amino acids: CASSTPGGGSYEQYF. The CDR3 bases are TGTGCCAGCTCTACCCCAGGCGGGGGTTCCTACGAGCAGTACTTC.

The V and J genes are TRBV7-2 and TRBJ2-5, with a possible D match to TRBD1 (5 bases). CDR3 length: 14 amino acids. The V gene lost 4 bases and the J gene lost 7 bases, with 16 bases spanning the gap. From germline, CDR1 is SGHTA and CDR2 FQGNSA. The DNA of the CDR3 is TGTGCCAGCAGCTCGAGGAGTAGGGGCGGGACCCAGTACTTC. This translates into CASSSRSRGGTQYF. Looking up the rest from reference TRBV7-2 and TRBJ2-5 gives the full variable domain: GAGVSQSPSNKVTEKGKDVELRCDPISGHTALYWYRQSLGQGLEFLIYFQGNSAPDKSGLPSDRFSAERTGGSVSTLTIQRTQQEDSAVYLCASSSRSRGGTQYFGPGTRLLVL.

This clone was observed once. V and J are TRBV4-1 and TRBJ1-1; TRBD1 matches 8 bases. The V and J ends lost 7 bases and 1 base, in that order; junction bases with no gene match: 8. Germline V lookup: CDR1 MGHRA, CDR2 YSYEKL. The CDR3 is 15 amino acids. CDR3 coding DNA: TGCGCCAGCACCCATCCGGGACAGGCGAACACTGAAGCTTTCTTT. The encoded protein is CASTHPGQANTEAFF.

Only a few counts were recorded for this clone. Other DNA sequences from this sample encode an identical CDR3 as well. The chain employs TRBV25-1 and TRBJ2-5; D may be TRBD2 (6 bases). The CDR3 extends over 13 amino acids. Trimming shortened V by 6 bases and J by 5 bases, and 13 bases separated the two germline ends. Germline V CDR1 and CDR2: MGHDK, SYGVNS. CDR3 sequence (DNA): TGTGCCAGCAGGAGGGGCGCGGGGGAGACCCAGTACTTC. As protein: CASRRGAGETQYF.

This clone was recorded a few times. The chain couples TRBV4-1 to TRBJ2-7; tentatively, D is TRBD1 (6 bases). The CDR3 loop spans 17 amino acids. With 2 bases removed from V and 0 bases from J, the gap between germline ends came to 17 bases. Germline-derived CDR1 and CDR2 are MGHRA and YSYEKL. The CDR3 protein is CASSQHTGHQDSYEQYF. The CDR3 coding sequence is TGCGCCAGCAGCCAACACACGGGACACCAAGACTCCTACGAGCAGTACTTC.

This clone was seen a handful of times. This rearrangement joins TRBV27 to TRBJ2-1, with a possible D match to TRBD1 (5 bases). CDR1 is MNHEY and CDR2 is SMNVEV in the germline V gene (reference sequence). V lost 6 bases and J lost 10, with 10 bases in between. CDR3 length: 11 residues. In DNA form, the CDR3 reads TGTGCCAGCAGCTGGGGCAGGGAGCAGTTCTTC. It translates to CASSWGREQFF.

The chain couples TRBV29-1 to TRBJ2-5; no firm D call. The germline CDR1 and CDR2 sequences are SQVTM and ANQGSEA. The V gene lost 3 bases and the J gene lost 1 base, with 6 bases spanning the gap. This CDR3 has 12 amino acids. The DNA of the CDR3 is TGCAGCGTTGAGAGGACCCAAGAGACCCAGTACTTC. Encoded protein: CSVERTQETQYF.

This clone came up a few times. The CDR3: CSVGTPGQSSYEQYF. The CDR3 DNA follows: TGCAGCGTTGGGACACCGGGACAGAGCTCCTACGAGCAGTACTTC. The chain recombines TRBV29-1 with TRBJ2-7; 7 bases fit TRBD1. The V segment lost 4 bases and the J segment 0 bases; nucleotides outside the gene matches: 9. This CDR3 has 15 amino acids. Germline V gene lookup returns CDR1 SQVTM and CDR2 ANQGSEA.

The J gene is TRBJ2-7, the V gene TRBV10-3, with 7 bases aligning to TRBD1. Trimming removed 10 bases from V and 9 bases from J; junction bases left unmatched: 15. This CDR3 is 13 amino acids long. CDR1 is ENHRY, CDR2 SYGVKD, per germline. As DNA, the CDR3 is TGTGCCAACAGGGGAGCGGACACCTCGGTGCAGTACTTC. Encoded protein: CANRGADTSVQYF.